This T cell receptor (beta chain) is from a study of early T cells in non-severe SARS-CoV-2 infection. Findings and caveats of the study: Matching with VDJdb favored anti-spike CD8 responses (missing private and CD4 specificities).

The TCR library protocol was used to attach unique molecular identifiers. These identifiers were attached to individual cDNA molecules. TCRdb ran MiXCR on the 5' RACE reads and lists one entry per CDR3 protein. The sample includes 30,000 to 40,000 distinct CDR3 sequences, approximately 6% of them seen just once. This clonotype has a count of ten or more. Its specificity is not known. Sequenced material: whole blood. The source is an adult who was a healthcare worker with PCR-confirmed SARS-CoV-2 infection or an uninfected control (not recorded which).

The CDR3 spells CATSRARTGNTGELFF. As DNA, the CDR3 is TGTGCCACCAGCAGAGCCCGGACAGGGAACACCGGGGAGCTGTTTTTT. The V call is TRBV15, the J call TRBJ2-2; 7 bases align to TRBD1. V was pared by 1 base and J by 1 base, with 3 bases of the junction left unmatched. This CDR3 has 16 residues. From germline, CDR1 is LNHNV and CDR2 YYDKDF (reference sequence).